The following is a T cell receptor beta chain sequence with its context. Its specificity is unknown. The data are from a study of shared clonotypes between healthy human individuals. Clones were read by immunoSEQ multiplex PCR, and TCRdb kept only the in-frame ones, dropping some. Here the sample spans some 2,000,000 clones, nearly 97% being singletons. The CDR3 contains 14 residues. After removal of 5 bases from V and 2 bases from J, the junction contained 4 bases not matched to a gene. Germline-derived CDR1 and CDR2 are SGHAT and FQNNGV. Findings and caveats of the study: Against clonotypes common to all four donors, non-shared ones had lower generation probabilities.

Specimen: naive CD4+ T cells sorted from blood. Subset denoted: CD45RA+ positively selected. This chain uses TRBV11-2 with TRBJ2-7, with TRBD2 identical over 9 bases. The TCR sequence derives from a man younger than 35 in good health. CDR3 nucleotide sequence: TGTGCCAGCAGCCAGGGACTAGCCACCTACGAGCAGTACTTC. Its translation is CASSQGLATYEQYF.